Listed here are 31 T cell receptor beta chains from one sample, sequenced in a study of blood T cells in healthy people across ages. It was with a sample-barcoded 5' primer and a J-beta primer mix that a second PCR of roughly 7 to 12 cycles was run. A single record per CDR3 protein comes from TCRdb applying MiXCR to the 5' RACE reads. The profile shows around 800,000 distinct CDR3 sequences, more than 25% of them singletons. Separately, the same data were catalogued under a study of T cells of mothers and their children.

Sequenced sample: blood. The receptors were gathered from a boy younger than 18 in good health.

This clonotype was counted a few times. This rearrangement joins TRBV10-3 to TRBJ2-5; TRBD1 might be the D (6 bases). The CDR3 runs to 14 residues. Trimming stripped 10 bases from V and 2 bases from J, with 17 bases between. Germline V gene data show CDR1 as ENHRY and CDR2 as SYGVKD. The CDR3 is CATGQSSGQETQYF. Written as DNA, the CDR3 is TGTGCCACCGGACAGTCATCGGGGCAAGAGACCCAGTACTTC.

This clonotype was counted a few times. V usage is TRBV7-3 and J usage is TRBJ2-1; D ambiguous. CDR1 and CDR2 (germline): SGHTA, FQGTGA. V shed 5 bases and J shed 8 bases, with 13 bases lying between them. The CDR3 has 13 amino acids. As DNA, the CDR3 is TGTGCCAGCAGCCCCCTGGCCTGGGATGAGCAGTTCTTC. As protein: CASSPLAWDEQFF.

This clonotype was seen only a few times. The chain couples TRBV12-3 or TRBV12-4 to TRBJ2-4; D is ambiguous. V was shortened by 1 base and J by 0 bases, with 13 bases between the two germline ends. The CDR3 is 17 amino acids. The CDR3 nucleotides read TGTGCCAGCAGTTTAGGCCCCGACCTCTTAGCCAAAAACATTCAGTACTTC. Protein sequence: CASSLGPDLLAKNIQYF.

This clonotype was found a few times. At one of its ends the junction is not consistent with the germline gene, which may arise from a read error. The chain has TRBV6-6 and TRBJ2-5; 10 bases are shared with TRBD2. The CDR3 runs 13 residues. Germline values: CDR1 MNHNY, CDR2 SVGAGI (reference sequence). The CDR3: CASGTSVQESQYF. The CDR3, as DNA: TGTGCCAGCGGGACTAGCGTACAAGAGAGCCAGTACTTC.

V is TRBV6-6 and J is TRBJ1-1; D remains ambiguous. The CDR3 covers 12 residues. Germline-derived CDR1 and CDR2 are MNHNY and SVGAGI (reference sequence). Deletions cut 2 bases from V and 6 bases from J, with 7 bases between. As DNA, the CDR3 is TGTGCCAGCAGTTACGCCAGCTCTGAAGCTTTCTTT. As protein: CASSYASSEAFF.

This sequence joins TRBV12-3 or TRBV12-4 and TRBJ1-1; 7 nucleotides match TRBD1. The CDR3 covers 13 residues. Losses at the gene ends were 6 bases for V and 8 bases for J; bases not matched to a gene: 9. CDR3 loop: CASRHTGAAEAFF. DNA for the CDR3: TGTGCCAGCAGACACACAGGGGCAGCCGAAGCTTTCTTT.

Only a few counts were recorded for this clonotype. The J gene is TRBJ1-2, the V gene TRBV12-3 or TRBV12-4, with a weak D call TRBD1 (5 bases). CDR3 size: 15 residues. V lost 5 bases and J lost 1, with 14 bases in between. The CDR3 DNA sequence: TGTGCCAGCAGTCCCCAGGGAGGAGGTAACTATGGCTACACCTTC. Its translation is CASSPQGGGNYGYTF.

J is TRBJ2-5 and V is TRBV28, with 9 bases that match TRBD2. The assigned J gene may be wrong: the sequence end matches TRBJ2-7 better. Looked up from germline, CDR1 is MDHEN and CDR2 is SYDVKM. This CDR3 has 13 amino acids. CDR3 region: CACARRGGYEQYF. The CDR3 bases are TGTGCCTGCGCGCGGCGGGGGGGGTACGAGCAGTACTTC.

The chain links TRBV20-1 to TRBJ2-7, with D perhaps TRBD2 (6 bases). Looked up from germline, CDR1 is DFQATT and CDR2 is SNEGSKA (reference sequence). The CDR3 sequence is 14 residues long. The V gene lost 3 bases and the J gene lost 3 bases, with 15 bases spanning the gap. The CDR3 DNA is TGCAGTGCTAGGCGGGACCCTACACTCTACGAGCAGTACTTC. It encodes CSARRDPTLYEQYF.

The V and J genes are TRBV2 and TRBJ2-7, with D unclear. CDR1 SNHLY and CDR2 FYNNEI come from the germline V gene. This CDR3 has 15 residues. V gave up 0 bases and J gave up 4 bases, with 13 bases separating them. CDR3 region: CASSEAGRFRYEQYF. The CDR3, as DNA: TGTGCCAGCAGTGAAGCGGGCAGGTTTCGGTACGAGCAGTACTTC.

V gene TRBV20-1 combines with J gene TRBJ2-3; TRBD2 is a possible D gene (6 bases). Germline-derived CDR1 and CDR2 are DFQATT and SNEGSKA (reference sequence). Trimming removed 5 bases at V and 6 bases at J, with 15 bases between. The CDR3 totals 13 residues. Here the CDR3 reads CSAPDLSGDTQYF. In nucleotides, the CDR3 is TGCAGTGCTCCCGACCTCAGCGGGGATACGCAGTATTTT.

This clonotype turned up a few times. The chain uses TRBV20-1 and TRBJ2-1, with 16 bases identical to TRBD2. Germline V gives CDR1 DFQATT, CDR2 SNEGSKA (reference sequence). The CDR3 consists of 14 residues. Losses at the gene ends were 6 bases for V and 10 bases for J; bases not matched to a gene: 6. CDR3 sequence (DNA): TGCAGTGCCTTGGGACTAGCGGGGGGGAAAGAGCAGTTCTTC. Its translation is CSALGLAGGKEQFF.

This clonotype was detected only a few times. The chain recombines TRBV18 with TRBJ1-6; tentatively, D is TRBD1 (5 bases). This CDR3 has 14 amino acids. Trimming removed 3 bases at V and 10 bases at J, with 13 bases between. The germline CDR1 and CDR2 sequences are KGHSH and LQKENI. The CDR3 loop reads CASSPGEGLSPLHF. The CDR3 DNA sequence: TGTGCCAGCTCACCTGGAGAGGGACTCTCACCCCTCCACTTT.

In its sample, this clonotype was seen a few times. The chain joins TRBV6-5 to TRBJ1-2; TRBD1 is a possible D gene (5 bases). Trimming removed 9 bases from V and 5 bases from J, with 22 bases in between. The CDR3 covers 15 residues. CDR1 and CDR2 (germline): MNHEY, SVGAGI. CDR3 bases: TGTGCCAGTAGACCTGGGGGGAATCCCTTATATGGCTACACCTTC. Its protein product is CASRPGGNPLYGYTF.

In this sample, this clonotype turned up a few times. The chain couples TRBV7-9 to TRBJ2-3; D uncertain. The CDR3 totals 15 residues. Germline CDR1 is SEHNR and CDR2 is FQNEAQ (reference sequence). Trimming left V 3 bases short and J 1 base short, with 11 bases between. CDR3 coding DNA: TGTGCCAGCAGCTTGACACTCCAGGGCACAGATACGCAGTATTTT. Translation gives CASSLTLQGTDTQYF. The full variable domain, in which reference TRBV7-9 and TRBJ2-3 provide the parts outside the CDR3, is DTGVSQNPRHKITKRGQNVTFRCDPISEHNRLYWYRQTLGQGPEFLTYFQNEAQLEKSRLLSDRFSAERPKGSFSTLEIQRTEQGDSAMYLCASSLTLQGTDTQYFGPGTRLTVL.

V is TRBV15 and J is TRBJ2-4; D perhaps matches TRBD2 (5 bases). V was cut by 0 bases and J by 2 bases, with 14 bases left in between. This CDR3 contains 17 residues. Germline lookup yields CDR1 LNHNV and CDR2 YYDKDF (reference sequence). The CDR3 reads CATSRDFSDLPKNIQYF. DNA for the CDR3: TGTGCCACCAGCAGAGATTTTAGCGACCTCCCCAAAAACATTCAGTACTTC.

J is TRBJ2-5 and V is TRBV5-1; 10 nucleotides align to TRBD2. The trim removed 6 bases at V and 1 base at J, leaving 6 bases unmatched. CDR1 is SGHRS and CDR2 is YFSETQ in the germline V gene. This CDR3 region has 15 residues. CDR3 protein: CASTLAGAPQETQYF. The DNA for the CDR3 is TGCGCCAGCACCCTAGCGGGGGCCCCCCAAGAGACCCAGTACTTC.

The chain links TRBV6-5 to TRBJ2-6; no definite D call. The CDR3 length is 15 residues. The V gene lost 3 bases and the J gene lost 2 bases, with 8 bases spanning the gap. The germline V gene has CDR1 MNHEY and CDR2 SVGAGI. CDR3 bases: TGTGCCAGCAGTTATAGAGCTGCTGGGGCCAACGTCCTGACTTTC. Translating gives CASSYRAAGANVLTF.

This chain links TRBV12-3 or TRBV12-4 with TRBJ1-2; 8 bases line up with TRBD1. The CDR3 length is 14 residues. Germline trimming cut 5 bases from V and 7 bases from J; bases unmatched to any gene: 9. CDR3 amino acids: CASSLPGGGFGYTF. Written as DNA, the CDR3 is TGTGCCAGCAGTCTCCCAGGGGGCGGGTTTGGCTACACCTTC.

This clonotype was observed a handful of times. The CDR3 nucleotides are TGTGCCTGGAGGGGACAGGGCCGGTATGGCTACACCTTC. Its protein product is CAWRGQGRYGYTF. This chain connects TRBV30 to TRBJ1-2, with 9 bases lining up with TRBD1. The V gene's germline CDR1 is GTSNPN and CDR2 SVGIG (reference sequence). V was clipped by 3 bases and J by 5 bases; unmatched bases: 4. The CDR3 consists of 13 residues.

A note on this clonotype: In this CDR3 the conserved last residue, phenylalanine or tryptophan, is missing, so a read error is likely. V is TRBV20-1 and J is TRBJ2-7; D is unclear. This CDR3 region has 13 residues. CDR1 DFQATT and CDR2 SNEGSKA come from the germline V gene (reference sequence). Trimming shortened V by 0 bases and J by 0 bases, and 6 bases separated the two germline ends. As DNA, the CDR3 is TGCAGTGCTAGAGAACCGAGCTCCTACGAGCAGTACTCC. It encodes CSAREPSSYEQYS.

This chain links TRBV7-9 with TRBJ2-4, with D unclear. CDR1 and CDR2 (germline): SEHNR, FQNEAQ (reference sequence). Trimming left V 5 bases short and J 0 bases short, with 11 bases between. The CDR3 totals 15 residues. The CDR3 nucleotides read TGTGCCAGCAGCCAACATGGTTTAGCCAAAAACATTCAGTACTTC. It yields the protein CASSQHGLAKNIQYF.

About this clonotype: Mismatch with germline at one junction end may stem from a read error. The chain carries TRBV20-1 and TRBJ2-7; D unresolved. The CDR3 is 15 amino acids. The germline V gene encodes CDR1 DFQATT and CDR2 SNEGSKA (reference sequence). The CDR3 DNA follows: TGTAGTGCTAGAGATAGAGTCGGAAGGGTTTACGAGCAGTACTTC. Its protein product is CSARDRVGRVYEQYF.

This clonotype was seen more than once but under ten times. J is TRBJ2-7 and V is TRBV6-6; 8 bases are shared with TRBD1. This CDR3 has 15 amino acids. CDR1 and CDR2 from the germline V gene are MNHNY and SVGAGI (reference sequence). Trimming took 0 bases from V and 2 from J; bases not matched to a gene: 3. CDR3 sequence: CASSYSGTGPYEQYF. CDR3 coding DNA: TGTGCCAGCAGTTACTCGGGGACAGGCCCCTACGAGCAGTACTTC.

The chain combines TRBV7-2 with TRBJ1-3, with unresolved D. Germline V gives CDR1 SGHTA, CDR2 FQGNSA. The CDR3 covers 16 residues. Deletions cut 4 bases from V and 0 bases from J, with 13 bases between. CDR3 sequence reads: CASSSPPGVSGNTIYF. The CDR3, as DNA: TGTGCCAGCAGCTCACCCCCCGGGGTCTCTGGAAACACCATATATTTT.

The chain combines TRBV7-3 with TRBJ2-6, with no clear D. The V gene lost 3 bases and the J gene lost 4 bases, with 13 bases spanning the gap. Germline V gene data show CDR1 as SGHTA and CDR2 as FQGTGA. The CDR3 loop spans 16 amino acids. This CDR3 reads CASSFGGSAGANVLTF. CDR3 nucleotides: TGTGCCAGCAGCTTCGGCGGCAGCGCGGGGGCCAACGTCCTGACTTTC.

The chain links TRBV6-1 to TRBJ2-5, with TRBD1 matching over 9 bases. Germline CDR1 MNHNS, CDR2 SASEGT. The V gene end was trimmed by 4 bases and the J gene end by 4 bases; junction bases not matched to a gene: 10. This CDR3 is 16 amino acids long. The DNA of the CDR3 is TGTGCCAGCAGTGTTCGGGACAGGGTCAGGGGAGAGACCCAGTACTTC. Its translation is CASSVRDRVRGETQYF.

This clonotype was seen only a few times. The V gene is TRBV7-9, the J gene TRBJ1-2, with a weak D call TRBD1 (6 bases). V was trimmed by 1 base and J by 8 bases, leaving 29 bases between them. CDR1 and CDR2 from the germline V gene are SEHNR and FQNEAQ (reference sequence). The CDR3 contains 19 residues. The CDR3 is CASSLVSDRRQGPVWGYTF. In DNA form, the CDR3 reads TGTGCCAGCAGCTTAGTATCAGATCGCCGTCAGGGGCCTGTTTGGGGCTACACCTTC.

This clonotype was observed a few times. For the CDR3, the DNA is TGTGCCAGCAGCCAATCACAGATTCAAGAGACCCAGTACTTC. Translated: CASSQSQIQETQYF. This chain joins TRBV3-1 and TRBJ2-5; D unclear. Germline V CDR1 and CDR2: LGHDT, YNNKEL (reference sequence). V was cut by 2 bases and J by 2 bases, with 9 bases left in between. The CDR3 spans 14 residues.

In this sample, this clonotype turned up a few times. In nucleotides, the CDR3 is TGCAGTGCTAGAGATAGGCGAGCGATTATGGCAGATACGCAGTATTTT. The encoded protein is CSARDRRAIMADTQYF. The chain links TRBV20-1 to TRBJ2-3; the D is unclear. The CDR3 has 16 amino acids. Germline CDR1 and CDR2: DFQATT and SNEGSKA (reference sequence). The V end lost 0 bases, the J end lost 4 bases, and 17 bases lay between the germline ends.

This sequence joins TRBV20-1 and TRBJ2-7, with 8 bases that match TRBD2. This CDR3 is built from 14 residues. Germline CDR1 reads DFQATT; CDR2 reads SNEGSKA (reference sequence). After removal of 0 bases from V and 6 bases from J, the junction contained 7 bases not matched to a gene. CDR3 DNA: TGCAGTGCTAGAGATAATAGCGGGGCTACCGAGCAGTACTTC. As protein: CSARDNSGATEQYF.